This T cell receptor beta chain stems from a study of blood T cell repertoires in COVID-19. Germline V gene data show CDR1 as WNHNN and CDR2 as SYGVQD (reference sequence). V was clipped by 0 bases and J by 7 bases; unmatched bases: 6. The CDR3 totals 15 residues. Participants came from fewer than 25 US areas, aged roughly 18 to 100 years. The protocol was immunoSEQ multiplex PCR, while the TCRdb copy is restricted to in-frame clones and leaves out a portion. The repertoire holds 300,000 to 350,000 clones, with approximately 88% as singletons. This clonotype was obtained from a man aged 30 to 45 who had recovered from COVID-19. The sample taken for sequencing was PBMCs or T cells enriched from blood (not recorded which). V gene TRBV10-1 combines with J gene TRBJ2-1; TRBD1 matches 7 bases. Here the CDR3 reads CASSESTGLGNEQFF. The CDR3, as DNA: TGCGCCAGCAGTGAGTCGACAGGGTTGGGAAATGAGCAGTTCTTC.